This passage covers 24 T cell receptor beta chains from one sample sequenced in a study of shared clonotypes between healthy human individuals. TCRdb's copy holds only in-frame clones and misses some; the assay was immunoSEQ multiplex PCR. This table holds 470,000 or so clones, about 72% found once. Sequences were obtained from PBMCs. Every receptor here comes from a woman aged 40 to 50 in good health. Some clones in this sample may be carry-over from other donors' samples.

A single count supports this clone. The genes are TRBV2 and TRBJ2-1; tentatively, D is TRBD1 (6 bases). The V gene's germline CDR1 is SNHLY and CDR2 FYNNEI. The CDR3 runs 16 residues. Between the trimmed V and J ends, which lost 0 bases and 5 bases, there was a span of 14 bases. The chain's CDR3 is CASSEALGAPDNEQFF. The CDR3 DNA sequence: TGTGCCAGCAGTGAAGCTCTGGGGGCCCCAGACAATGAGCAGTTCTTC. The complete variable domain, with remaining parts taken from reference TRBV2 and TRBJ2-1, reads EPEVTQTPSHQVTQMGQEVILRCVPISNHLYFYWYRQILGQKVEFLVSFYNNEISEKSEIFDDQFSVERPDGSNFTLKIRSTKLEDSAMYFCASSEALGAPDNEQFFGPGTRLTVL.

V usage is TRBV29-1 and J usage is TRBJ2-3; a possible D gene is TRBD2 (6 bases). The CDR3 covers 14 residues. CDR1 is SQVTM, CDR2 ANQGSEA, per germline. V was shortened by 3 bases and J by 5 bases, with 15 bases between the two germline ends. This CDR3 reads CSVDVEGPGDTQYF. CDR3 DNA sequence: TGCAGCGTTGATGTGGAGGGCCCGGGAGATACGCAGTATTTT.

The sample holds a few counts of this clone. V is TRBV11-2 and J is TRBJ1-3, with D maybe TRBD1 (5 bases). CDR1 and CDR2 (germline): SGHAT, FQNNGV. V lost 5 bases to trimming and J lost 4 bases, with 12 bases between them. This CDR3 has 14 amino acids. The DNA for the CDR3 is TGTGCCAGCAGCCACCAAAGACAGGGAAACACCATATATTTT. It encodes CASSHQRQGNTIYF.

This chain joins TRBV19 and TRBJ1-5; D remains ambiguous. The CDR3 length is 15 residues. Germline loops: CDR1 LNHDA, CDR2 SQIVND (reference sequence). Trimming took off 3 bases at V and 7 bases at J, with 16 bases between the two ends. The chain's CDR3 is CASSIGPGVEQPQHF. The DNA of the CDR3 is TGTGCCAGTAGTATTGGACCGGGAGTGGAACAGCCCCAGCATTTT.

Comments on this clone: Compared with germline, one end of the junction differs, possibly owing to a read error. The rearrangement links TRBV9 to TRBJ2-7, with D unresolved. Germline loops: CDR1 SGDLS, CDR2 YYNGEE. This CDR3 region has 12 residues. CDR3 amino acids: CASSMNSYEQHF. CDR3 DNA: TGTGCCAGCAGCATGAACTCCTACGAGCAGCACTTC.

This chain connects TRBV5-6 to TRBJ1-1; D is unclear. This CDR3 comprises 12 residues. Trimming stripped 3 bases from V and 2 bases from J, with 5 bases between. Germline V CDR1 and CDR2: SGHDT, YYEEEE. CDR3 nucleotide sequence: TGTGCCAGCAGCTGGGGTAACACTGAAGCTTTCTTT. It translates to CASSWGNTEAFF. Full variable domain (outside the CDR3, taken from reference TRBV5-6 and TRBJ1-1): DAGVTQSPTHLIKTRGQQVTLRCSPKSGHDTVSWYQQALGQGPQFIFQYYEEEERQRGNFPDRFSGHQFPNYSSELNVNALLLGDSALYLCASSWGNTEAFFGQGTRLTVV.

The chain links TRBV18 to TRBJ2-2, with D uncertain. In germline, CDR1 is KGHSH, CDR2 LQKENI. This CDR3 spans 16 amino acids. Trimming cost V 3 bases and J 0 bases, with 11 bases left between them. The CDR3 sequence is CASSPAAAANTGELFF. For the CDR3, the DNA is TGTGCCAGCTCACCCGCGGCCGCAGCGAACACCGGGGAGCTGTTTTTT.

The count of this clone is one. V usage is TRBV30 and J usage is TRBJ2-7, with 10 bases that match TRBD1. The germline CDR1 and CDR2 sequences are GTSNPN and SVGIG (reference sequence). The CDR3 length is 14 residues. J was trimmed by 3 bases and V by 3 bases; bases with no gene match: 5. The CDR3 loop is CAWSAGTGDYEQYF. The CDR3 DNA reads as TGTGCCTGGAGCGCCGGGACAGGGGACTACGAGCAGTACTTC.

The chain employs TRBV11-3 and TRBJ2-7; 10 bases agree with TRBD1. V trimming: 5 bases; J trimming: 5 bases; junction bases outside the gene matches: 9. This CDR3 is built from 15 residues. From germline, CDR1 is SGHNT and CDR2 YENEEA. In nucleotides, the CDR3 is TGTGCCAGCAGCCCAGGAGGACAGGGGGACCACGAGCAGTACTTC. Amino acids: CASSPGGQGDHEQYF.

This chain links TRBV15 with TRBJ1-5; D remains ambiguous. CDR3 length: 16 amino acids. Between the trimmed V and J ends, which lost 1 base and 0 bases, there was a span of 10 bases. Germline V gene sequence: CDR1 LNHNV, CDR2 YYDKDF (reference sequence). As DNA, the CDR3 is TGTGCCACCAGCAGAGCCCATGACGCTAGCAATCAGCCCCAGCATTTT. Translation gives CATSRAHDASNQPQHF.

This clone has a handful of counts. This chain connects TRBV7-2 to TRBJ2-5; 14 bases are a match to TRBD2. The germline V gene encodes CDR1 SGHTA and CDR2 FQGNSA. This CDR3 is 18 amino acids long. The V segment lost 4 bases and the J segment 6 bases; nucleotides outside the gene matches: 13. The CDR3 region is CASSSEGLAGDFGKTQYF. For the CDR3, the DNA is TGTGCCAGCAGCTCTGAGGGACTAGCGGGAGACTTTGGAAAGACCCAGTACTTC.

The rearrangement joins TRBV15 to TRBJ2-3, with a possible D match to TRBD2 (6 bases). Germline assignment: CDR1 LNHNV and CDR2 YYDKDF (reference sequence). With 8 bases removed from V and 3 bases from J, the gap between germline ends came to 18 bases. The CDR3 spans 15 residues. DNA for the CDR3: TGTGCCACCGCGGCAGGGAGGATTGGGACAGATACGCAGTATTTT. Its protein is CATAAGRIGTDTQYF.

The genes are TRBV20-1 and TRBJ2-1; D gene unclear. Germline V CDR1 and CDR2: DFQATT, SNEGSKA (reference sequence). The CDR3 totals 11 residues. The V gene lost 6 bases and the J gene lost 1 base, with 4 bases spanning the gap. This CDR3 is CSAASYNEQFF. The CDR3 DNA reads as TGCAGTGCCGCGTCCTACAATGAGCAGTTCTTC.

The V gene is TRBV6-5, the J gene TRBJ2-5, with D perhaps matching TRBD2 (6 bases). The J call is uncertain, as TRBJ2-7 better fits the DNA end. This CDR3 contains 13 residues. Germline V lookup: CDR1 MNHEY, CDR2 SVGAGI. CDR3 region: CASSSLGSHEQYF. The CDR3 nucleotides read TGTGCCAGCAGTTCGCTCGGGAGCCACGAGCAGTACTTC.

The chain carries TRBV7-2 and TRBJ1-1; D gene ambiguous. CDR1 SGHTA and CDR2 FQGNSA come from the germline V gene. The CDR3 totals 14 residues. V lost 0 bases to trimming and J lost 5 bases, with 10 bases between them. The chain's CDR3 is CASSLALGGTEAFF. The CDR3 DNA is TGTGCCAGCAGCTTAGCACTAGGAGGGACTGAAGCTTTCTTT.

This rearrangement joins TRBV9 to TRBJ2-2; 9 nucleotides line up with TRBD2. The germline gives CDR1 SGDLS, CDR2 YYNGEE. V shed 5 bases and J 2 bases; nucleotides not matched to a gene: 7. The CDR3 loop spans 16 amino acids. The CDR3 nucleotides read TGTGCCAGCAGTCGTAGACTAGCGGTTAACACCGGGGAGCTGTTTTTT. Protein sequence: CASSRRLAVNTGELFF.

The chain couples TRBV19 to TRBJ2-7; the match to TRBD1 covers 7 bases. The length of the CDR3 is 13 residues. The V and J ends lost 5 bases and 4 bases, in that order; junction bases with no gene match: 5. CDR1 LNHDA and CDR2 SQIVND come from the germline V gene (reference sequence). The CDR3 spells CASSVDREYEQYF. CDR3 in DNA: TGTGCCAGTAGTGTCGACAGGGAGTACGAGCAGTACTTC.

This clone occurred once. The DNA of the CDR3 is TGTGCCAGCAGCCCGGGACCTCAACAATTAGGGGAGCTGTTTTTT. Residues: CASSPGPQQLGELFF. The chain combines TRBV11-3 with TRBJ2-2; D tentatively reads TRBD1 or TRBD2 (5 bases each). CDR3 length: 15 residues. V was trimmed by 5 bases and J by 8 bases, leaving 18 bases between them. CDR1 and CDR2 from the germline V gene are SGHNT and YENEEA.

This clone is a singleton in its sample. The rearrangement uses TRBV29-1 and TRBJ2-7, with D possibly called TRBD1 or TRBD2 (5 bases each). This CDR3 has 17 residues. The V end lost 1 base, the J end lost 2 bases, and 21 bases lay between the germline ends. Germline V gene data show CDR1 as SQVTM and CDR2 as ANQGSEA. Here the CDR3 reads CSVEVLGAATGPYEQYF. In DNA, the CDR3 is TGCAGCGTTGAAGTTCTCGGGGCGGCCACGGGCCCCTACGAGCAGTACTTC.

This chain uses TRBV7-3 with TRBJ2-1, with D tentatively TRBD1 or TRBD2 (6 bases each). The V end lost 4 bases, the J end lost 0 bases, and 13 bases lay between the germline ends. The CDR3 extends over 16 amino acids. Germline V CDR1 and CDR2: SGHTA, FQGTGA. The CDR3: CASSSIGGGSYNEQFF. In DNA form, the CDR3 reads TGTGCCAGCAGCTCCATAGGAGGGGGCTCCTACAATGAGCAGTTCTTC.

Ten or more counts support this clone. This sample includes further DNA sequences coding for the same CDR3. The CDR3 loop reads CASSLTSPKDRGTDTQYF. Here the CDR3 DNA reads TGTGCCAGCAGCTTAACGTCTCCTAAGGACAGGGGAACAGATACGCAGTATTTT. This chain uses TRBV11-2 with TRBJ2-3; 9 bases line up with TRBD1. Germline assignment: CDR1 SGHAT and CDR2 FQNNGV. The CDR3 loop spans 18 amino acids. Trimming cost V 2 bases and J 3 bases; bases outside gene matches: 12.

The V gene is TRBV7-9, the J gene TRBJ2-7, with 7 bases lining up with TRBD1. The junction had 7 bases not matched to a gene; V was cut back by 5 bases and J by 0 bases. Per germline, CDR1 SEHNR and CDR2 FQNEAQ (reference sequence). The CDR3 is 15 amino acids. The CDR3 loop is CASSMGQLSSYEQYF. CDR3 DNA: TGTGCCAGCAGCATGGGACAGTTGAGCTCCTACGAGCAGTACTTC.

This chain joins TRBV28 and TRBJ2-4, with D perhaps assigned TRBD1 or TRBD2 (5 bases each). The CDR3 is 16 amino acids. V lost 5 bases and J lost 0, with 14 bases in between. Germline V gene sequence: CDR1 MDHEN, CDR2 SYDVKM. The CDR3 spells CASSLGTDLAKNIQYF. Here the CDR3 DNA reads TGTGCCAGCAGTCTCGGGACGGACTTAGCCAAAAACATTCAGTACTTC.

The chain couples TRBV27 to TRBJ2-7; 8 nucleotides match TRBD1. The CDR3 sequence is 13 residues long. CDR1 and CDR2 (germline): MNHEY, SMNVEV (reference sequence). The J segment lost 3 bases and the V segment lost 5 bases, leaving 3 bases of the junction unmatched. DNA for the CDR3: TGTGCCAGCAGTCCGGGACAGGACTACGAGCAGTACTTC. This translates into CASSPGQDYEQYF.